The next 25 T cell receptor beta chains were all read from a single sample in a study of T cell changes during pregnancy in multiple sclerosis. The data were produced by immunoSEQ multiplex PCR, yet TCRdb's version contains in-frame clones alone and is incomplete. The table lists 70,000 to 90,000 clones, 90% to 95% of them singletons, with more than 1% in the top ten. Sample: peripheral blood, taken in the first trimester of pregnancy. These receptor sequences come from a female donor with multiple sclerosis, enrolled in a pregnancy study.

CDR3 region: CASSRTGSSYNEQFF. The DNA of the CDR3 is TGTGCCAGCAGCCGTACAGGGAGCTCCTACAATGAGCAGTTCTTC. The chain couples TRBV5-5 to TRBJ2-1; perhaps TRBD1 as D (6 bases). The CDR3 totals 15 residues. V gave up 4 bases and J gave up 0 bases, with 11 bases separating them. The germline V gene encodes CDR1 SGHKS and CDR2 YYEKEE (reference sequence).

The V gene is TRBV14, the J gene TRBJ2-3, with 8 positions matching TRBD2. V trimming: 1 base; J trimming: 6 bases; junction bases outside the gene matches: 3. Germline V gene lookup returns CDR1 SGHDN and CDR2 FVKESK. The CDR3 has 14 residues. The CDR3 DNA reads as TGTGCCAGCAGCCAAGCGCGGGGGGCTGATACGCAGTATTTT. Translating gives CASSQARGADTQYF. Using reference TRBV14 and TRBJ2-3 for the parts outside the CDR3, the full variable domain is EAGVTQFPSHSVIEKGQTVTLRCDPISGHDNLYWYRRVMGKEIKFLLHFVKESKQDESGMPNNRFLAERTGGTYSTLKVQPAELEDSGVYFCASSQARGADTQYFGPGTRLTVL.

The chain links TRBV7-6 to TRBJ2-2, with 9 bases identical to TRBD2. J lost 8 bases, V lost 8 bases, and 6 bases had no gene match. CDR3 length: 13 residues. In germline, CDR1 is SGHVS, CDR2 FNYEAQ. The CDR3 DNA follows: TGTGCCAGCGCTAGCGGGAAAAAAGGGGAGCTGTTTTTT. Translated: CASASGKKGELFF.

The V and J genes are TRBV19 and TRBJ2-1; 14 nucleotides align to TRBD2. J was trimmed by 8 bases and V by 4 bases; bases with no gene match: 7. CDR3 size: 16 residues. In germline, CDR1 is LNHDA, CDR2 SQIVND (reference sequence). Written as DNA, the CDR3 is TGTGCCAGTAGTAATTCCGGACTAGCGGGGGGCCATGAGCAGTTCTTC. Protein product: CASSNSGLAGGHEQFF.

The chain couples TRBV13 to TRBJ2-1; 11 nucleotides agree with TRBD2. Germline V gives CDR1 PRHDT, CDR2 FYEKMQ (reference sequence). Trimming at V came to 4 bases and at J to 2 bases, leaving 7 bases not matched to a gene. CDR3 length: 17 amino acids. The CDR3 DNA reads as TGTGCCAGCAGCTCATTAGCGGGAGGGCCTCCCTACAATGAGCAGTTCTTC. Protein product: CASSSLAGGPPYNEQFF.

The gene calls are TRBV6-6 and TRBJ1-6; 10 nucleotides match TRBD1. The germline gives CDR1 MNHNY, CDR2 SVGAGI (reference sequence). The CDR3 loop spans 13 amino acids. V was clipped by 8 bases and J by 8 bases; unmatched bases: 3. The chain's CDR3 is CASGDRGDSPLHF. In nucleotides, the CDR3 is TGTGCCAGCGGGGACAGGGGTGATTCACCCCTCCACTTT.

The chain carries TRBV7-6 and TRBJ2-2, with 8 bases lining up with TRBD2. This CDR3 region has 14 residues. CDR1 and CDR2 (germline): SGHVS, FNYEAQ. CDR3 in DNA: TGTGCAACGGGGGGACTAGTCGCGGCCGGGGAGCTGTTTTTT. It codes for CATGGLVAAGELFF.

The chain combines TRBV19 with TRBJ1-1, with a possible D match to TRBD1 (6 bases). The V gene's germline CDR1 is LNHDA and CDR2 SQIVND (reference sequence). The CDR3 extends over 12 amino acids. Trimming cost V 6 bases and J 3 bases, with 8 bases left between them. As DNA, the CDR3 is TGTGCCAGTAGGCAGGGGTACACTGAAGCTTTCTTT. Protein sequence: CASRQGYTEAFF.

The CDR3 coding sequence is TGTGCCAGCAGCTTGGCGGTCGGCGGGGGCCGCTACACAGATACGCAGTATTTT. It codes for CASSLAVGGGRYTDTQYF. The chain links TRBV7-3 to TRBJ2-3, with a tentative D call TRBD2 (7 bases). Germline V gives CDR1 SGHTA, CDR2 FQGTGA. The CDR3 is 18 residues long. The V end lost 3 bases, the J end lost 2 bases, and 21 bases lay between the germline ends.

V is TRBV7-6 and J is TRBJ2-1; D gene unclear. Germline CDR1 reads SGHVS; CDR2 reads FNYEAQ. Trimming pared 1 base from V and 2 bases from J, leaving 9 bases between. This CDR3 comprises 15 residues. Here the CDR3 reads CASSLESLAYNEQFF. In nucleotides, the CDR3 is TGTGCCAGCAGCTTAGAGAGCCTCGCCTACAATGAGCAGTTCTTC.

This chain joins TRBV27 and TRBJ2-4, with no clear D. The CDR3 is 13 amino acids. V was cut by 5 bases and J by 0 bases, with 5 bases left in between. Looked up from germline, CDR1 is MNHEY and CDR2 is SMNVEV (reference sequence). This chain's CDR3 is CASSGLAKNIQYF. The CDR3 DNA sequence: TGTGCCAGCAGTGGGCTAGCCAAAAACATTCAGTACTTC.

J is TRBJ2-1 and V is TRBV2; 8 nucleotides line up with TRBD1. Germline loops: CDR1 SNHLY, CDR2 FYNNEI. This CDR3 has 14 amino acids. Trimming removed 9 bases from V and 8 bases from J; junction bases left unmatched: 12. CDR3 loop: CASQTGARGDEQFF. Written as DNA, the CDR3 is TGTGCCAGTCAGACAGGGGCCCGCGGAGATGAGCAGTTCTTC.

The chain uses TRBV7-3 and TRBJ1-1; D is unclear. The CDR3 is made up of 14 amino acids. With 0 bases removed from V and 3 bases from J, the gap between germline ends came to 8 bases. Germline-derived CDR1 and CDR2 are SGHTA and FQGTGA. DNA for the CDR3: TGTGCCAGCAGCTTAACCCCCCTTGACACTGAAGCTTTCTTT. Translating gives CASSLTPLDTEAFF.

V gene TRBV7-8 combines with J gene TRBJ1-2, with TRBD1 matching 8 bases. Trimming took 5 bases from V and 11 from J; bases not matched to a gene: 4. The CDR3 extends over 11 amino acids. CDR1 is SGHVS and CDR2 is FQNEAQ in the germline V gene. CDR3 residues: CASSRDRGYTF. The CDR3 DNA reads TGTGCCAGCAGCAGAGACAGGGGATACACCTTC.

Concerning this clone: The sample holds other DNA sequences that translate to the same CDR3. The CDR3 nucleotides read TGTGCCAGCAGTACTCGAGATACGCAGTATTTT. It codes for CASSTRDTQYF. This chain uses TRBV27 with TRBJ2-3; no clear D. V was trimmed by 5 bases and J by 5 bases, leaving 5 bases between them. The CDR3 covers 11 residues. Germline assignment: CDR1 MNHEY and CDR2 SMNVEV (reference sequence).

V usage is TRBV15 and J usage is TRBJ2-7; 7 bases line up with TRBD2. The CDR3 runs to 15 residues. V lost 2 bases, J lost 5 bases, and 9 bases stayed unmatched. Germline loops: CDR1 LNHNV, CDR2 YYDKDF (reference sequence). CDR3 sequence: CATSRSLSGFNEQYF. The CDR3 region has the DNA TGTGCCACCAGCAGATCCCTTAGCGGGTTCAACGAGCAGTACTTC.

Here the CDR3 reads CASSPDYYNEQFF. The CDR3, as DNA: TGTGCCAGCTCACCCGACTACTACAATGAGCAGTTCTTC. The chain is built from TRBV18 and TRBJ2-1; D is possibly TRBD2 (5 bases). CDR3 length equals 13 residues. V was shortened by 3 bases and J by 3 bases, with 6 bases between the two germline ends. The germline gives CDR1 KGHSH, CDR2 LQKENI. The full variable domain, its missing parts supplied by reference TRBV18 and TRBJ2-1, is NAGVMQNPRHLVRRRGQEARLRCSPMKGHSHVYWYRQLPEEGLKFMVYLQKENIIDESGMPKERFSAEFPKEGPSILRIQQVVRGDSAAYFCASSPDYYNEQFFGPGTRLTVL.

This chain links TRBV2 with TRBJ2-7; 7 positions match TRBD1. The CDR3 loop spans 15 amino acids. The germline V gene encodes CDR1 SNHLY and CDR2 FYNNEI. V trimming: 6 bases; J trimming: 1 base; junction bases outside the gene matches: 9. CDR3 loop: CASSDTPGQSYEQYF. CDR3 nucleotides: TGTGCCAGCAGCGATACACCGGGACAGTCCTACGAGCAGTACTTC.

The rearrangement joins TRBV10-3 to TRBJ1-1; TRBD1 agrees at 9 bases. The CDR3 is 15 residues long. V was clipped by 5 bases and J by 3 bases; unmatched bases: 7. From germline, CDR1 is ENHRY and CDR2 SYGVKD. The CDR3 loop is CAISSSQGADTEAFF. CDR3 DNA: TGTGCCATCAGTTCCTCACAGGGGGCGGACACTGAAGCTTTCTTT.

This clone has just one count. This rearrangement joins TRBV6-1 to TRBJ1-6; D gene unclear. The CDR3 is 14 residues long. The ends were cut back, 5 bases at V and 7 bases at J, with 12 bases in the middle. The germline V gene has CDR1 MNHNS and CDR2 SASEGT. CDR3 sequence (DNA): TGTGCCAGCAGTCGAGAAACCTGGAATTCACCCCTCCACTTT. It translates to CASSRETWNSPLHF.

The rearrangement joins TRBV10-3 to TRBJ2-3; possibly TRBD2 for D (6 bases). V gave up 5 bases and J gave up 0 bases, with 24 bases separating them. The CDR3 extends over 19 amino acids. Germline lookup yields CDR1 ENHRY and CDR2 SYGVKD. CDR3 loop: CAISSPGGSRNYSTDTQYF. The DNA of the CDR3 is TGTGCCATCAGTAGCCCCGGAGGGTCCCGGAACTATAGCACAGATACGCAGTATTTT.

V usage is TRBV27 and J usage is TRBJ1-4; D ambiguous. The V end was cut by 5 bases, the J end by 7 bases, with 11 bases between. CDR1 and CDR2 from the germline V gene are MNHEY and SMNVEV (reference sequence). CDR3 size: 13 residues. Here the CDR3 DNA reads TGTGCCAGCAGTGGGGAGTCATCTGAAAAACTGTTTTTT. Its protein is CASSGESSEKLFF.

The CDR3 nucleotides are TGTGCCAGCAGTTACTCGAGCGGGACCCTCTTGTGGGAGCAGTACTTC. As protein: CASSYSSGTLLWEQYF. The rearrangement links TRBV6-5 to TRBJ2-7; TRBD2 aligns across 7 bases. The V gene's germline CDR1 is MNHEY and CDR2 SVGAGI. J was trimmed by 7 bases and V by 0 bases; bases with no gene match: 12. CDR3 length equals 16 residues.

The V call is TRBV7-2, the J call TRBJ2-7; weak D call: TRBD2 (7 bases). The CDR3 sequence is 16 residues long. Trimming removed 0 bases at V and 3 bases at J, with 15 bases between. Looked up from germline, CDR1 is SGHTA and CDR2 is FQGNSA. The CDR3: CASSLAGGHNIYEQYF. CDR3 in DNA: TGTGCCAGCAGCTTAGCGGGGGGGCATAATATCTACGAGCAGTACTTC. The entire variable domain, with the rest obtained from reference TRBV7-2 and TRBJ2-7, is as follows: GAGVSQSPSNKVTEKGKDVELRCDPISGHTALYWYRQSLGQGLEFLIYFQGNSAPDKSGLPSDRFSAERTGGSVSTLTIQRTQQEDSAVYLCASSLAGGHNIYEQYFGPGTRLTVT.

CDR3 region: CASSQSDSINTEAFF. The CDR3 DNA reads as TGCGCCAGCAGTCAATCTGACAGCATCAACACTGAAGCTTTCTTT. The chain has TRBV23-1 and TRBJ1-1; possible D gene TRBD1, 5 bases. TRBV23-1 is marked as an open reading frame, function uncertain. The length of the CDR3 is 15 residues. Trimming took off 0 bases at V and 2 bases at J, with 10 bases between the two ends.